Sequencing of this T cell receptor (beta chain) was carried out in a study of immune evolution from preneoplasia to lung adenocarcinoma. Produced via immunoSEQ multiplex PCR; TCRdb's table is partial and in-frame only. This sample yields around 6,000 clones, of which approximately 85% are seen a single time; over 4% belongs to the top ten. After pathologic assessment, macro-dissection selected premalignant or tumor cells for extraction. The TCR originated in a person between 50 and 70 years old with lung adenocarcinoma. Specimen: FFPE invasive lung adenocarcinoma tissue.

The CDR3 sequence: CASSNIAGGYNEQFF. The CDR3 DNA reads TGTGCCAGCAGTAATATAGCGGGAGGCTACAATGAGCAGTTCTTC. The chain recombines TRBV6-5 with TRBJ2-1, with 10 bases identical to TRBD2. Looked up from germline, CDR1 is MNHEY and CDR2 is SVGAGI. J lost 3 bases, V lost 5 bases, and 4 bases had no gene match. The length of the CDR3 is 15 residues.